This entry is about one T cell receptor beta chain. Its antigen is currently not known. Per-nucleotide qualities are absent, and no much larger clonotype sits a single base away. Taken from cysteine to phenylalanine, the CDR3 has 15 residues. The DNA shown is the 45-base CDR3, in frame from base 1. The germline V gene (reference sequence) specifies SGHNT as CDR1 and YYREEE as CDR2. Clipping removes 0 bases from V and 3 bases from J, with 1 as the unmatched junction base count. This sample was taken from a study of shared clonotypes between healthy human individuals (TCRdb year 2020). Context from the whole study: The cohort included three men and two women between 18 and 49 years of age. The study deeply sequenced blood TCR repertoires of about 5 healthy adults to estimate repertoire size and the extent of clonotype sharing between individuals. Different laboratories and diverse techniques were used to prepare libraries and sequence TCR repertoires, to increase sequencing depth and limit assay-specific biases. Leukapheresis yielded between about 0.94 and 8.9 billion PBMCs per donor. For each donor, CD4 naive and CD4 memory were each given three plates, CD8 naive was given two plates, and CD8 memory was given one plate.

Healthy HIV-negative adults with no recently reported acute infections or vaccinations were included as donors. All donors were Caucasian adults living in Nashville, Tennessee, USA. CD4+ T cells were enriched by magnetic negative selection; naive cells were then positively selected on CD45RA, and the negative fraction formed the memory subset. After blood collection by leukapheresis, PBMCs were isolated using Ficoll-Histopaque density gradient centrifugation and then cryopreserved in the vapor phase of liquid nitrogen. Analytical flow cytometry was used to check the purity and quantity of every magnetically sorted T cell population. Genomic DNA was isolated from every sorted fraction and measured by UV absorbance on a Nanodrop 2000c. On the study overall, not on this receptor specifically: Sampling was restricted to blood, and TCR repertoires in tissue are likely to differ from TCR repertoires in blood. Compared with non-shared clonotypes, clonotypes shared by all four sorted-subset donors had higher generation probabilities. Larger estimated clonotype richness was generally found for naive subsets than for memory subsets. Pairwise subsampling indicated that sequencing depth was expected to affect the degree of clonotype sharing among donors. Across a few donors, about 5% of naive CD4, around 3.3% of naive CD8, approximately 2.5% of memory CD4, and approximately 0.4% of memory CD8 clonotypes were shared. Even with the large sequencing depth, rarefaction of the sorted-subset datasets indicated that sequencing was incomplete. The genetic and exposure-history diversity represented was limited by the small number of donors.

TCR CDR3 regions were amplified from genomic DNA by multiplex PCR using the deep immunoSEQ assay. Extracted genomic DNA from each cell subset was spread evenly across all wells of several immunoSEQ 96-well plates, with each plate serving as a replicate. For sorted subsets, roughly 200 ng of genomic DNA, equivalent to roughly 33,000 T cell genomes, went into each replicate PCR. Purified libraries were quantified with a Qubit 3.0 fluorometer, sized on a Bioanalyzer 2100, and re-quantified with the KAPA Library Quantification kit. Every immunoSEQ 96-well plate was sequenced on a separate single-read 150-cycle Illumina NextSeq 550 flow cell. Per the authors' processing: Because the immunoSEQ output held only junctional sequences and lacked quality scores, the filtering could not match the filtering applied to full-length reads. Sequences were annotated with PyIR, a Python wrapper for IgBLAST v1.9, and V/J genes and CDR3 were assigned using IMGT germline references. Any read was removed if the V/J assignment was weak (E-value above 1e-6), the CDR3 was missing, or the read contained stop codons, out-of-frame junctions, or ambiguous translated residues. V3J clonotypes were defined as sequences sharing the same inferred V gene, J gene, and CDR3 amino acid sequence. To compute the percentage overlap between repertoires, the number of shared unique clonotypes was divided by the size of the smaller repertoire. Richness of each repertoire was evaluated using RTK rarefaction, the Chao1 estimator, and Recon v2.1 estimates of unobserved clonotypes. For all TCRbeta clonotypes obtained by the gDNA method from a few donors, generation probabilities were computed with OLGA. TCRdb limited this immuneACCESS table to in-frame rearrangements with V and J called. A share of clones is missing; checked studies link under half to unresolved V genes, and the rest is unexplained. D and trimming come from the DNA, and the V and J calls and clone size come from that table. Present in this sample are roughly 2,300,000 clones, around 93% of which were seen just once. Of the sample, 0.3% to 0.45% is held by the ten largest clones.

Recombination joined TRBV5-4 with TRBJ2-3; 10 central bases correspond to TRBD2. This receptor was taken from a man between 18 and 29 years old in good health. Some clones in this sample may be carry-over from other donors' samples. The sample comprised naive CD4+ T cells from PBMCs. In the paper's terms, the cell subset or site label means: CD45RA+ positively selected. The bases are TGTGCCAGCAGCTTGGATAGCGGGAGGACAGATACGCAGTATTTT. This is translated as CASSLDSGRTDTQYF.